This record looks at one T cell receptor (beta chain) sequence and its context. TCRdb's copy holds only in-frame clones and misses some; the assay was immunoSEQ multiplex PCR. This table has hundreds of thousands of clones, 85% to 90% appearing once. This record comes from a study of shared T cell receptors in the human thymus. There are 16 residues in the CDR3. The trim removed 2 bases at V and 4 bases at J, leaving 9 bases unmatched. Germline V gene lookup returns CDR1 SGDLS and CDR2 YYNGEE. This sample also belongs to another study, concerning human thymus T cells. Per that paper: Resections obtained during corrective heart surgery supplied the thymus tissue. Repertoires sampled from thymus and blood appeared biased in V and J gene usage.

The genes are TRBV9 and TRBJ2-5, with 9 bases lining up with TRBD1. Sequencing input: thymocytes. This clonotype originated in a boy less than two years old with a congenital heart defect. This CDR3 reads CASSVRDDRGGETQYF. CDR3 DNA: TGTGCCAGCAGCGTTAGGGACGACAGGGGGGGAGAGACCCAGTACTTC.